This T cell receptor beta chain was identified during a study of blood T cell repertoires in COVID-19. The CDR3 extends over 15 amino acids. V dropped 2 bases and J dropped 0 bases, with 5 bases sitting between them. Germline values: CDR1 SGHAT, CDR2 FQNNGV. Assay used: immunoSEQ multiplex PCR; TCRdb lists only in-frame clones, some missing. The sample contains a few hundred thousand clones, roughly nine tenths of which appear only once. This sequence was found in a woman between 55 and 75 years old who had recovered from COVID-19. The rearrangement uses TRBV11-2 and TRBJ1-6; the D is unclear. Sequenced: PBMCs or T cells enriched from blood (not recorded which). CDR3 region: CASSLTVSYNSPLHF. The CDR3 DNA sequence: TGTGCCAGCAGCTTAACAGTCTCCTATAATTCACCCCTCCACTTT.